Sequencing of this TCR beta chain was carried out in a study of T cells in Graves' hyperthyroidism and ophthalmopathy. There were TCR beta CDR3 regions amplified from RNA transcripts. The HTBI primer set drove a first-round RT-PCR of the TCR CDR3. TCRdb recomputed calls from the multiplex PCR reads with MiXCR, one row per CDR3 protein. The table has about 640,000 distinct CDR3 sequences, less than 25% seen once; the top ten hold under 35%. Under 3 months was the duration of disease in ophthalmopathy patients, who also had a Clinical Activity Score of at least 3 and a NOSPECS grade of at least 4. Study-wide points: Appearing also in blood were most of the thyroid clonotypes expanded above 0.001. Prediction of ophthalmopathy progression came a median approximately 6.6 months pre-onset.

Trimming shortened V by 5 bases and J by 4 bases, and 11 bases separated the two germline ends. The CDR3 sequence is 14 residues long. From germline, CDR1 is MNHEY and CDR2 SMNVEV (reference sequence). This clonotype came up a few times. Its target is not known. The sequence derives from a man aged 25-45 years with Graves' ophthalmopathy. The gene calls are TRBV27 and TRBJ1-4, with D perhaps TRBD1 (5 bases). The sequenced material came from blood. The CDR3 spells CASSPRQFNEKLFF. As DNA, the CDR3 is TGTGCCAGCAGTCCGCGACAGTTTAATGAAAAACTGTTTTTT.